Each of the 23 T cell receptor beta chains below was sequenced from the same sample in a study of blood T cell repertoires in COVID-19. Here immunoSEQ multiplex PCR was the method, and the copy in TCRdb shows in-frame clones only, minus some. The repertoire holds about 38,000 clones, 85% seen once, with 4.8% in the top ten. What was sequenced was peripheral blood. The origin of the receptors is a middle-aged man with active COVID-19.

V and J are TRBV6-1 and TRBJ1-2, with D possibly being TRBD1 (5 bases). Germline assignment: CDR1 MNHNS and CDR2 SASEGT. The CDR3 is 15 amino acids. Trimming removed 0 bases from V and 5 bases from J, with 13 bases in between. The CDR3 coding sequence is TGTGCCAGCAGTGAAGCTCCGGGGGAGCGGTATGGCTACACCTTC. Translation gives CASSEAPGERYGYTF.

This clone was found a few times. V is TRBV10-1 and J is TRBJ1-5; the D is unclear. Trimming left V 5 bases short and J 6 bases short, with 20 bases between. The germline gives CDR1 WNHNN, CDR2 SYGVQD (reference sequence). The CDR3 has 16 residues. The DNA of the CDR3 is TGCGCCAGCAGTCTTGACACGGCAAAACGGTTTCAGCCCCAGCATTTT. Its protein is CASSLDTAKRFQPQHF.

The rearrangement joins TRBV5-1 to TRBJ1-2; the D gene is possibly TRBD1 (5 bases). Germline assignment: CDR1 SGHRS and CDR2 YFSETQ. This CDR3 has 17 residues. V lost 1 base, J lost 6 bases, and 22 bases lay in between. The CDR3 sequence is CASSLQSMGRDRDGYTF. The CDR3, as DNA: TGCGCCAGCAGCTTGCAGTCGATGGGCAGGGATAGGGATGGCTACACCTTC.

The chain is built from TRBV3-1 (or the pseudogene TRBV3-2) and TRBJ2-2, with D perhaps matching TRBD1 (5 bases). The germline V gene encodes CDR1 LGHDT and CDR2 YNNKEL (reference sequence). V shed 6 bases and J shed 5 bases, with 13 bases lying between them. The CDR3 sequence is 14 residues long. CDR3: CASRAAGRTGELFF. Here the CDR3 DNA reads TGTGCCAGCAGGGCGGCAGGGCGGACCGGGGAGCTGTTTTTT.

This chain joins TRBV9 and TRBJ2-3; 10 bases fit TRBD2. CDR1 and CDR2 from the germline V gene are SGDLS and YYNGEE. J gave up 4 bases and V 3 bases, and 8 bases lay outside the gene matches. This CDR3 region has 16 residues. The CDR3 DNA follows: TGTGCCAGCAGCGGACAAGCGGGGGGGCCAGCAGATACGCAGTATTTT. Translation: CASSGQAGGPADTQYF.

The CDR3 sequence: CASSRSHRDSRYEQYF. The CDR3 DNA is TGCGCCAGCAGCCGATCCCACCGGGACAGCCGCTACGAGCAGTACTTC. V usage is TRBV4-3 and J usage is TRBJ2-7, with 7 bases aligning to TRBD1. Per the germline V gene, CDR1 is LGHNA and CDR2 is YSLEER. The CDR3 has 16 amino acids. With 4 bases clipped from V and 3 bases from J, the junction kept 12 bases outside the gene matches.

This clone was detected once. This sequence joins TRBV12-3 or TRBV12-4 and TRBJ2-1; D uncertain. This CDR3 comprises 12 residues. The ends were cut back, 5 bases at V and 9 bases at J, with 11 bases in the middle. The CDR3 bases are TGTGCCAGCAGTCCTCGACGGGTTGAGCAGTTCTTC. Protein: CASSPRRVEQFF.

The chain employs TRBV5-1 and TRBJ2-5; 10 bases agree with TRBD1. The germline V gene has CDR1 SGHRS and CDR2 YFSETQ. Unmatched junction bases numbered 7, after V lost 4 bases and J lost 4 bases. This CDR3 comprises 15 residues. The CDR3 protein is CASSRQGAFSETQYF. The CDR3 region has the DNA TGCGCCAGCAGCAGACAGGGGGCGTTTTCAGAGACCCAGTACTTC.

The CDR3 protein is CASSQVNTSQETQYF. The CDR3 coding sequence is TGTGCCAGCAGCCAAGTAAACACATCCCAAGAGACCCAGTACTTC. The V and J genes are TRBV3-1 (or the pseudogene TRBV3-2) and TRBJ2-5; D not resolved. Trimming pared 1 base from V and 1 base from J, leaving 10 bases between. This CDR3 contains 15 residues. The germline V gene has CDR1 LGHDT and CDR2 YNNKEL (reference sequence).

Note on this clone: Mismatch with germline at one junction end may stem from a read error. This chain connects TRBV5-5 to TRBJ2-7; D gene unclear. The CDR3 runs 12 residues. Germline CDR1 is SGHKS and CDR2 is YYEKEE (reference sequence). This CDR3 is CASNLGSYEQYF. The CDR3 DNA sequence: TGTGCCAGCAACTTGGGCAGCTACGAGCAGTACTTC.

The genes are TRBV6-2 or TRBV6-3 and TRBJ1-4; 8 bases map to TRBD1. The V and J ends lost 6 bases and 2 bases, in that order; junction bases with no gene match: 14. CDR3 length equals 18 residues. Germline V gives CDR1 MNHEY, CDR2 SVGEGT. The CDR3 bases are TGTGCCAGCAGCCCCAGAGGACCTTACAGGGGGACTAATGAAAAACTGTTTTTT. Translation gives CASSPRGPYRGTNEKLFF.

CDR3 protein: CASSFGGGQPQHF. The CDR3, as DNA: TGTGCCAGCAGTTTCGGGGGTGGCCAGCCCCAGCATTTT. This rearrangement joins TRBV12-3 or TRBV12-4 to TRBJ1-5; weak D call: TRBD1 (5 bases). The CDR3 runs to 13 residues. V was shortened by 3 bases and J by 7 bases, with 10 bases between the two germline ends.

The chain has TRBV4-1 and TRBJ2-7; 12 nucleotides agree with TRBD2. After removal of 0 bases from V and 0 bases from J, the junction contained 6 bases not matched to a gene. CDR1 is MGHRA, CDR2 YSYEKL, per germline. CDR3 length: 18 amino acids. CDR3 nucleotide sequence: TGCGCCAGCAGCCAAGATCCCTGGACTAGCGGGGACTCCTACGAGCAGTACTTC. Translating gives CASSQDPWTSGDSYEQYF.

This clone is a singleton in its sample. The J gene is TRBJ2-2, the V gene TRBV4-3; D is undetermined. The germline CDR1 and CDR2 sequences are LGHNA and YSLEER. V lost 4 bases and J 2 bases, leaving 14 bases between the germline ends. The CDR3 runs 16 residues. CDR3 in amino acids: CASSPLDGLNTGELFF. The CDR3 region has the DNA TGCGCCAGCAGCCCCCTAGACGGTCTCAACACCGGGGAGCTGTTTTTT.

This chain links TRBV7-8 with TRBJ1-1; 9 bases fit TRBD1. This CDR3 has 16 amino acids. Unmatched junction bases numbered 12, after V lost 3 bases and J lost 7 bases. Germline V lookup: CDR1 SGHVS, CDR2 FQNEAQ. CDR3 amino acids: CASSLGGTGFRVEAFF. For the CDR3, the DNA is TGTGCCAGCAGCTTGGGGGGGACAGGGTTTAGGGTTGAAGCTTTCTTT.

This chain links TRBV19 with TRBJ1-4; TRBD1 matches at 8 bases. This CDR3 comprises 15 residues. Germline V gene data show CDR1 as LNHDA and CDR2 as SQIVND (reference sequence). After removal of 5 bases from V and 2 bases from J, the junction contained 4 bases not matched to a gene. Here the CDR3 reads CASSAQGATNEKLFF. CDR3 DNA sequence: TGTGCCAGTAGTGCTCAGGGGGCGACTAATGAAAAACTGTTTTTT. Complete variable domain (other parts from reference TRBV19 and TRBJ1-4): DGGITQSPKYLFRKEGQNVTLSCEQNLNHDAMYWYRQDPGQGLRLIYYSQIVNDFQKGDIAEGYSVSREKKESFPLTVTSAQKNPTAFYLCASSAQGATNEKLFFGSGTQLSVL.

The rearrangement uses TRBV4-2 and TRBJ2-7; TRBD2 matches 14 bases. With V trimmed by 0 bases and J by 0 bases, 1 base remained unmatched. The CDR3 is 17 residues long. Germline V lookup: CDR1 LGHNA, CDR2 YNFKEQ. The CDR3 is CASSQEGTSGGSYEQYF. The CDR3, as DNA: TGTGCCAGCAGCCAAGAAGGGACTAGCGGGGGCTCCTACGAGCAGTACTTC.

V gene TRBV6-5 combines with J gene TRBJ2-7; 10 positions agree with TRBD1. J gave up 7 bases and V 6 bases, and 6 bases lay outside the gene matches. Germline-derived CDR1 and CDR2 are MNHEY and SVGAGI. The CDR3 runs 13 residues. The CDR3 region has the DNA TGTGCCAGCAGATCCCGGGACAGGGGTGAGCAGTACTTC. Translated: CASRSRDRGEQYF.

The chain uses TRBV29-1 and TRBJ2-2; 9 bases line up with TRBD1. Per germline, CDR1 SQVTM and CDR2 ANQGSEA. Losses at the gene ends were 7 bases for V and 5 bases for J; bases not matched to a gene: 8. This CDR3 has 14 amino acids. The CDR3 region is CSARAQGATGELFF. In nucleotides, the CDR3 is TGCAGCGCGCGAGCACAGGGGGCAACCGGGGAGCTGTTTTTT.

The rearrangement links TRBV7-6 to TRBJ2-5, with a tentative D call TRBD1 (6 bases). Germline CDR1 and CDR2: SGHVS and FNYEAQ. Trimming removed 1 base from V and 5 bases from J, with 17 bases in between. The CDR3 contains 16 residues. The CDR3 nucleotides read TGTGCCAGCAGCTTAGTTTCTTCGAGGGGGAAGGAGACCCAGTACTTC. Encoded protein: CASSLVSSRGKETQYF. The whole variable domain, remainder taken from reference TRBV7-6 and TRBJ2-5, is GAGVSQSPRYKVTKRGQDVALRCDPISGHVSLYWYRQALGQGPEFLTYFNYEAQQDKSGLPNDRFSAERPEGSISTLTIQRTEQRDSAMYRCASSLVSSRGKETQYFGPGTRLLVL.

The gene calls are TRBV5-1 and TRBJ1-4; D might be TRBD1 (5 bases). This CDR3 is 14 amino acids long. In germline, CDR1 is SGHRS, CDR2 YFSETQ. Trimming removed 2 bases from V and 7 bases from J, with 12 bases in between. CDR3 sequence (DNA): TGCGCCAGCAGCTTAGGGGCGCGTGCTGAAAAACTGTTTTTT. Encoded protein: CASSLGARAEKLFF. Supplemented by reference TRBV5-1 and TRBJ1-4, the full variable domain reads KAGVTQTPRYLIKTRGQQVTLSCSPISGHRSVSWYQQTPGQGLQFLFEYFSETQRNKGNFPGRFSGRQFSNSRSEMNVSTLELGDSALYLCASSLGARAEKLFFGSGTQLSVL.

The chain links TRBV5-6 to TRBJ1-6; a weak D match, TRBD1 (5 bases). The V gene's germline CDR1 is SGHDT and CDR2 YYEEEE. Trimming took off 2 bases at V and 9 bases at J, with 15 bases between the two ends. This CDR3 spans 15 amino acids. The CDR3 nucleotides read TGTGCCAGCAGCTTCAAGGGGCGAGTGGTTTCACCCCTCCACTTT. Its protein product is CASSFKGRVVSPLHF.

J is TRBJ2-3 and V is TRBV4-1; perhaps TRBD1 as D (6 bases). The CDR3 consists of 15 residues. Germline CDR1 MGHRA, CDR2 YSYEKL. Trimming took off 4 bases at V and 2 bases at J, with 13 bases between the two ends. CDR3 DNA sequence: TGCGCCAGCAGCCCGACAGGTTCCAACACAGATACGCAGTATTTT. It specifies CASSPTGSNTDTQYF.